This T cell receptor beta chain was identified in a study of T cells after yellow fever vaccination (dated by TCRdb to about 2019). In terms of the full investigation: Libraries from fractions with low cell numbers were prepared with the SMART-Seq v4 Ultra Low Input RNA kit. Blood was collected at multiple timepoints before and after primary and secondary immunization, and bulk PBMC replicates and cell subsets were isolated. Two healthy male donors, one aged 18 to 30 and one aged 30 to 40 years, were included in the cohort. To track T-cell clones before and after primary and booster YFV17D yellow fever vaccination, bulk TCR alpha and beta repertoires were sequenced longitudinally. Overall results and qualifications from the work: Most clones expanded after primary vaccination (around 96% of CD4 and 88% of CD8) were re-detected after the booster, suggesting that broad memory maintenance occurred. Compared with the primary T-cell response, the secondary T-cell response was weaker but faster, peaking on day 5 rather than day 15. Because abundant contaminating clonotypes from the bulk population could be contained in FACS-sorted repertoires, computational filtering was required. A small share of clonotypes occurred in both CD4 and CD8 compartments, likely arising from convergent recombination. Because the study included only a couple of donors, the extent to which the findings can be generalized is limited.

The germline V end is reduced by 4 bases and the J end by 7 bases; junction bases left unmatched: 6. Spanning cysteine to phenylalanine, the CDR3 consists of 12 amino acids. Of the read, only the CDR3 DNA is kept; its 36 bases are in frame from base 1. The germline V gene encodes CDR1 SQVTM and CDR2 ANQGSEA. This clonotype was detected ten times or more. The antigen it binds to is not known. Nothing much larger sits one base from this clone, and base qualities are not available. The treatment or condition label of this sample denotes: live attenuated yellow fever vaccine strain. At each blood-draw timepoint, two biological replicates of bulk PBMCs were collected. PBMCs were isolated from peripheral blood using a standard Ficoll-Paque protocol. TriZol was used to extract RNA from bulk PBMCs, from CD4 and CD8 fractions, and from dextramer-positive and dextramer-negative fractions. The instrument was an Illumina NovaSeq 6000. TCR cDNA was synthesized by 5'RACE template switching, through which a universal primer site and unique molecular identifiers were introduced. cDNA synthesis was primed from both the TCR alpha and TCR beta constant segments. Library amplification used two PCR steps, and the second PCR step added sample barcodes and sequencing adapters. Sequencing of the libraries was done on either Illumina HiSeq 2500 (2x100 bp) or NovaSeq (2x150 bp). The source study handled its data this way. MIGEC was used to demultiplex reads and collapse the reads into UMI consensus sequences, and MiXCR was used for V(D)J alignment. Using edgeR on replicate PBMC samples, clonotypes were called vaccine-responding if FDR was below 0.01 and the log2 fold change was above 5 up to day 15. CD4 or CD8 identity was assigned to each bulk clonotype according to whether the clonotype was present at higher abundance in the sequenced CD4 repertoire or the sequenced CD8 repertoire. TCRdb itself trimmed the public reads at Q25 with fastp, ran MiXCR and retained productive beta chains. Rows matching on CDR3 protein sequence are summarized as one entry with the most common DNA and genes. The V and J calls were not made by the authors but by TCRdb's processing. This sample comprises roughly 330,000 distinct CDR3 sequences, roughly 4.3% of them detected only once. 20% to 25% of the sample is in the top ten clones.

The sequence joins TRBV29-1 to TRBJ1-1; 7 middle bases align to TRBD1. Specimen: PBMCs, collected 5 days after the yellow fever booster vaccination. This TCR was sampled from a man younger than 35 who received the YFV17D yellow fever vaccine. The base sequence is TGCAGCGTTGGTCTAGGGGGCATTGAAGCTTTCTTT. Its translation is CSVGLGGIEAFF.